The 2 T cell receptor beta chains in this list originate from one sample, sequenced in a study of blood T cell repertoires in COVID-19. The protocol was immunoSEQ multiplex PCR, while the TCRdb copy is restricted to in-frame clones and leaves out a portion. The sample yields roughly 220,000 clones, approximately 86% seen once. Specimen: PBMCs or T cells enriched from blood (not recorded which). These receptors were obtained from a woman in her thirties or forties with acute COVID-19.

This clone was seen more than once but under ten times. The chain combines TRBV2 with TRBJ2-1, with D maybe TRBD1 (6 bases). Looked up from germline, CDR1 is SNHLY and CDR2 is FYNNEI. The CDR3 extends over 14 amino acids. V was pared by 6 bases and J by 1 base, with 10 bases between. CDR3 DNA sequence: TGTGCCAGCAGGCCGGACAGATCCTACAATGAGCAGTTCTTC. Encoded protein: CASRPDRSYNEQFF.

This chain connects TRBV5-6 to TRBJ2-1; tentative D call: TRBD1 (6 bases). The CDR3 is 15 residues long. V lost 4 bases to trimming and J lost 2 bases, with 13 bases between them. The germline V gene encodes CDR1 SGHDT and CDR2 YYEEEE. In DNA form, the CDR3 reads TGTGCCAGCAGCCCGGCTGGGGGCGCCTACAATGAGCAGTTCTTC. Its protein product is CASSPAGGAYNEQFF. The full variable domain, in which reference TRBV5-6 and TRBJ2-1 provide the parts outside the CDR3, is DAGVTQSPTHLIKTRGQQVTLRCSPKSGHDTVSWYQQALGQGPQFIFQYYEEEERQRGNFPDRFSGHQFPNYSSELNVNALLLGDSALYLCASSPAGGAYNEQFFGPGTRLTVL.